The sequence of this TCR beta chain was determined in a study of tumor-infiltrating lymphocytes in primary liver carcinoma. Unsorted bulk tissue, about 17-34 mg of it, served as the source for co-extraction of RNA and DNA. Each of the tumor samples contained in excess of 80% viable tumor cells. A primer matching the constant region was used to make TCR beta cDNA from 500 ng of total RNA. TCR beta libraries came from three nested multiplex PCR rounds using slightly modified ARM-PCR. It was with TRBV1-TRBV30 forward primers and a C-beta reverse primer that the first two PCR rounds were run, at around 11 cycles each. TCRdb independently ran MiXCR on the multiplex PCR reads; one entry per CDR3 protein. The table shows fewer than 250,000 distinct CDR3 sequences, with around 81% occurring only once. Study-wide results and limits: Relative to tumor region pairs, the tumor-adjacent and tumor-blood pairs showed overlap that was lower. Only about 7-25% of top clones were detected in each of the five tumor regions.

Of note for this clonotype: What it binds is not known. The germline gene is not matched at one end of the junction; a read error may be the cause.

The CDR3 spans 15 residues. In germline, CDR1 is SQVTM, CDR2 ANQGSEA. This clonotype was obtained from a man aged 35-49 years with primary liver carcinoma and hepatitis B virus infection. Specimen: tumor tissue from primary liver carcinoma. The chain joins TRBV29-1 to TRBJ2-6; 8 positions agree with TRBD1. Here the CDR3 reads CRVEQGGSGANVLTF. In DNA form, the CDR3 reads TGCAGGGTTGAACAGGGGGGATCTGGGGCCAACGTCCTGACTTTC.